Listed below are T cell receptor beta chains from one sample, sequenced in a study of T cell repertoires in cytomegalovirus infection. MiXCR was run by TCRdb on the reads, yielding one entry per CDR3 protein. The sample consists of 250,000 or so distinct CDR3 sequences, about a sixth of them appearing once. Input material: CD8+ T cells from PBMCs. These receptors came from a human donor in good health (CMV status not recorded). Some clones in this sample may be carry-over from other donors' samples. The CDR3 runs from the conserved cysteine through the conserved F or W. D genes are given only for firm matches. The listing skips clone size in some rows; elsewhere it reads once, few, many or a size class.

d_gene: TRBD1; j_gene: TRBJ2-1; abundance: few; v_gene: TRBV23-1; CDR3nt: TGCGCCAGCAGTCCGCCGGGACAGGGTAATCTCGATGAGCAGTTCTTC; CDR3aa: CASSPPGQGNLDEQFF
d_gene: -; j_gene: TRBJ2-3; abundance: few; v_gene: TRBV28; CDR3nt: TGTGCCAGCAGTCCCGGTCCGGCTTTAGATACGCAGTATTTT; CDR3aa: CASSPGPALDTQYF
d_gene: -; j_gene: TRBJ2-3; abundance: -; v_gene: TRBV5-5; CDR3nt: TGTGCCAGCAGCTTGTGGGACAGCACAGATACGCAGTATTTT; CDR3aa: CASSLWDSTDTQYF
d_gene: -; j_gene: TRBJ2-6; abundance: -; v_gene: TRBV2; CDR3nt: TGTGCCAGCAGTGGTCAGGTCTCTGGGGCCAACGTCCTGACTTTC; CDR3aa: CASSGQVSGANVLTF
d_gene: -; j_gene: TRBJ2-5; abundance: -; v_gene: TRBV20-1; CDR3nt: TGCAGTGCTAGAGATCCGGGGGCGCGGCAGCCTCTTCAGACCCAGTACTTC; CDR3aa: CSARDPGARQPLQTQYF
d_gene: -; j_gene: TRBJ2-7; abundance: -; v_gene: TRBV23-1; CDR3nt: TGCGCCAGCAGTCAAGGAGACCGGCCCCCATACGAGCAGTACTTC; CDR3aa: CASSQGDRPPYEQYF
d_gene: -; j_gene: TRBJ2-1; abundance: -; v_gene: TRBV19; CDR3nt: TGTGCCAGTAGTATTGCAGGCAATGAGCAGTTCTTC; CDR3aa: CASSIAGNEQFF
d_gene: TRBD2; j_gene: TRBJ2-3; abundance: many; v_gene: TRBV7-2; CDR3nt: TGTGCCAGCAGACGTAGCGGGGCTAGCACAGATACGCAGTATTTT; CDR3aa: CASRRSGASTDTQYF
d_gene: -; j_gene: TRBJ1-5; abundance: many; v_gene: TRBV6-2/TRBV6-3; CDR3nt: TGTGCCAGCTGGGATGGTAGGGCTGCTCAGCCCCAGCATTTT; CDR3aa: CASWDGRAAQPQHF
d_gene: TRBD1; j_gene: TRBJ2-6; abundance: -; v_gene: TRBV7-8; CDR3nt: TGTGCCAGCAGCTTCATTATGGGGACAGGGGGAGGTACTGGGGCCAACGTCCTGACTTTC; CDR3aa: CASSFIMGTGGGTGANVLTF
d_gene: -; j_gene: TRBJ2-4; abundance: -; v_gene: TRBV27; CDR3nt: TGTGCCAGCAGTCCGAGCCTCACAGGGCTGGAGTACTTC; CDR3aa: CASSPSLTGLEYF
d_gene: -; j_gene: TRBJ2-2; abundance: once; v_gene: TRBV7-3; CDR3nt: TGTGCCAGCAGCTCCCCCGGGGCGAACACCGGGGAGCTGTTTTTT; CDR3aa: CASSSPGANTGELFF
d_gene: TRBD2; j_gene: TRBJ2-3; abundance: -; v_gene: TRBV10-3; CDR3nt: TGTGCCATCAGTGAGTCTAGCGGGGGGGCCGATGATACGCAGTATTTT; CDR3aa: CAISESSGGADDTQYF
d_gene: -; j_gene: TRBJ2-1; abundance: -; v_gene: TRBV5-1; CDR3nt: TGCGCCAGCAGCTCGAGTGGTTTGGAGTTCTTC; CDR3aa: CASSSSGLEFF
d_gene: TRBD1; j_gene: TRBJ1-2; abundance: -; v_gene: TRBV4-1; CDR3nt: TGCGCCAGCAGCCAAGTGCCGACAGGGAGCTATGGCTACACCTTC; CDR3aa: CASSQVPTGSYGYTF